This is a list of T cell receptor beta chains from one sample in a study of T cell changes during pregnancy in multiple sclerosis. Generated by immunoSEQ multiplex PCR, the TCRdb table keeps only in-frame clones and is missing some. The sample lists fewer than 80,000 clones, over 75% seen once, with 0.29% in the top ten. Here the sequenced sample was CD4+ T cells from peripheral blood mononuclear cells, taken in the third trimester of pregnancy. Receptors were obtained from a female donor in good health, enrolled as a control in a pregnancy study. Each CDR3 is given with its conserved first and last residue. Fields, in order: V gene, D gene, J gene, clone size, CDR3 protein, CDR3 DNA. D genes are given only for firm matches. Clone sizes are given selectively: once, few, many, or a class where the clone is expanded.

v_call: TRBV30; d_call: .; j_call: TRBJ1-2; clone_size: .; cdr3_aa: CAWTDIDSYGYTF; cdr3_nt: TGTGCCTGGACCGATATCGACAGCTATGGCTACACCTTC
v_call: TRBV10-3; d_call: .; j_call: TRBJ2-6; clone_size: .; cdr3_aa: CATGQIPSGANVLTF; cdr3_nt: TGTGCCACCGGACAGATTCCTTCTGGGGCCAACGTCCTGACTTTC
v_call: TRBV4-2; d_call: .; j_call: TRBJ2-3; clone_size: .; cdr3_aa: CASREGLLTDTQYF; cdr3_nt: TGTGCCAGCCGCGAGGGACTTCTCACAGATACGCAGTATTTT
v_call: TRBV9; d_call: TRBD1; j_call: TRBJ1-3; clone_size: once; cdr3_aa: CASSGRQGVAGNTIYF; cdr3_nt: TGTGCCAGCAGCGGTAGACAGGGAGTAGCTGGAAACACCATATATTTT
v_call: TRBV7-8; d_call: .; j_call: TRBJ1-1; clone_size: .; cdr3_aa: CASSLGLRDTEAFF; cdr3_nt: TGTGCCAGCAGCTTAGGGTTGAGAGACACTGAAGCTTTCTTT
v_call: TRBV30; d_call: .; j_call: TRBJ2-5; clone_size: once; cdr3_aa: CAWRGGGETQYF; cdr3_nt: TGTGCCTGGAGAGGGGGTGGGGAGACCCAGTACTTC
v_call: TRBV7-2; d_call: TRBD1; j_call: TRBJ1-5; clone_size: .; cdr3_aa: CASSFGGGQPQHF; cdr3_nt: TGTGCCAGCAGCTTTGGAGGGGGCCAGCCCCAGCATTTT
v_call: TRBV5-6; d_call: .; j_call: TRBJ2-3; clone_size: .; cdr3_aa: CASSSRMGGDTQYF; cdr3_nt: TGTGCCAGCTCCTCGCGGATGGGCGGGGATACGCAGTATTTT
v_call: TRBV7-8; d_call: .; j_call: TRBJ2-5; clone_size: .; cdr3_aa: CASSPTRAETQYF; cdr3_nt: TGTGCCAGCAGCCCGACGCGGGCGGAGACCCAGTACTTC
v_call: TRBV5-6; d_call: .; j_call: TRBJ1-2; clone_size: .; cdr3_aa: CASSLWQEASGYTF; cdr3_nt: TGTGCCAGCAGCTTGTGGCAGGAGGCTAGTGGCTACACCTTC
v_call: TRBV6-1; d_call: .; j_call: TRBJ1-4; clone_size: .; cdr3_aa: CASSPNRARGEKLFF; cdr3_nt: TGTGCCAGCAGCCCCAACCGAGCCCGAGGTGAAAAACTGTTTTTT
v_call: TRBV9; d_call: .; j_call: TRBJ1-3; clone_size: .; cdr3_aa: CASSVEDISGNTIYF; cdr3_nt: TGTGCCAGCAGCGTAGAGGACATCTCTGGAAACACCATATATTTT
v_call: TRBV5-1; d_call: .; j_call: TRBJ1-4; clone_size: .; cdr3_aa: CASRKLISGATNEKLFF; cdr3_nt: TGCGCCAGCAGGAAATTGATCTCAGGGGCGACTAATGAAAAACTGTTTTTT
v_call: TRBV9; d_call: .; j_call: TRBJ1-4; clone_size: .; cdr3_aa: CASSVPGEKLFF; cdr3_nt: TGTGCCAGCAGCGTGCCGGGTGAAAAACTGTTTTTT
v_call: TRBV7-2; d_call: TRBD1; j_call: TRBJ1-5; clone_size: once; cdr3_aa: CASSLAGGTQPQHF; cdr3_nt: TGTGCCAGCAGCTTAGCAGGGGGCACTCAGCCCCAGCATTTT
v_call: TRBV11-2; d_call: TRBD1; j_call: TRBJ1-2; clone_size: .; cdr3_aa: CASSSRDRGYAF; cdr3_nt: TGTGCCAGCAGCTCTCGAGACAGGGGCTATGCCTTC
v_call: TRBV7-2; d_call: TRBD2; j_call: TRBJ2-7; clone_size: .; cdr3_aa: CASSLQTGGGIGYEQYF; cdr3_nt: TGTGCCAGCAGCTTACAAACGGGGGGGGGAATTGGCTACGAGCAGTACTTC
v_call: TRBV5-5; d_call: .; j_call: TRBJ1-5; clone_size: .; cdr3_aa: CASSLDGGRQPQHF; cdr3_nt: TGTGCCAGCAGCTTGGACGGGGGAAGACAGCCCCAGCATTTT